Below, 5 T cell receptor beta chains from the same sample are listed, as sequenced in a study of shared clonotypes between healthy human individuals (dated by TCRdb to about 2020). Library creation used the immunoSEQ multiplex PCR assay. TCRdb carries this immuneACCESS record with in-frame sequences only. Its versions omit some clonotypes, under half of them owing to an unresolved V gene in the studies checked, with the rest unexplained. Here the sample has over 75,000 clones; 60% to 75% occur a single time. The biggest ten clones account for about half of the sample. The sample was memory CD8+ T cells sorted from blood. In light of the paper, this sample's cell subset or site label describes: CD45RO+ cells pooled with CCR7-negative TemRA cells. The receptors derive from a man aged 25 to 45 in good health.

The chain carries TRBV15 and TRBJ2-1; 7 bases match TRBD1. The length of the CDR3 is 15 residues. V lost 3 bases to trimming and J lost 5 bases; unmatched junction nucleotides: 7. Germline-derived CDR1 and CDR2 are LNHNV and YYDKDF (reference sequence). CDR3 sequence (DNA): TGTGCCACCAGCAGCCAGGGACAGATGAACAATGAGCAGTTCTTC. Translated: CATSSQGQMNNEQFF.

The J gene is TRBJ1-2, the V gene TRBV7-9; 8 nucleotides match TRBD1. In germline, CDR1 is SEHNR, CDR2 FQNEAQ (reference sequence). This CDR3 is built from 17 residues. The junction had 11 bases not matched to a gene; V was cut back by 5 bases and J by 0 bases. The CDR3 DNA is TGTGCCAGCAGCCCACGGACAGGGTTCTCTACTAACTATGGCTACACCTTC. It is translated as CASSPRTGFSTNYGYTF.

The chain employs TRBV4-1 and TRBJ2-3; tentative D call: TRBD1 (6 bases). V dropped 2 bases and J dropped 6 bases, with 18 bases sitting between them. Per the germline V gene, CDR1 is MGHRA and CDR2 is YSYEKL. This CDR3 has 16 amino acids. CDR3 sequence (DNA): TGCGCCAGCAGCCAACCCCCGCAGGGGAGAGGGGATACGCAGTATTTT. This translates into CASSQPPQGRGDTQYF.

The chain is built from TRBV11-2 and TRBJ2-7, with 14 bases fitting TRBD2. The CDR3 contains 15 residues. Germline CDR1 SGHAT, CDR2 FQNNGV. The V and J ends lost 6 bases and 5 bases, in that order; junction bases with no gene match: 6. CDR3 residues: CASRRPGLAGDEQYF. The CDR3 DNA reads TGTGCCAGCAGAAGACCGGGACTAGCGGGAGACGAGCAGTACTTC.

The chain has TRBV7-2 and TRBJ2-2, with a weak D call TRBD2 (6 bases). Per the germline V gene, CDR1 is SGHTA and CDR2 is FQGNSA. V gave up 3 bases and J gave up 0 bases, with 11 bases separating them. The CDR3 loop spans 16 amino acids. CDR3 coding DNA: TGTGCCAGCAGCTTTGGAGGGTCCGCGAACACCGGGGAGCTGTTTTTT. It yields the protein CASSFGGSANTGELFF. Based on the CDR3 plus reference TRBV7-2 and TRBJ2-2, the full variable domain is GAGVSQSPSNKVTEKGKDVELRCDPISGHTALYWYRQSLGQGLEFLIYFQGNSAPDKSGLPSDRFSAERTGGSVSTLTIQRTQQEDSAVYLCASSFGGSANTGELFFGEGSRLTVL.